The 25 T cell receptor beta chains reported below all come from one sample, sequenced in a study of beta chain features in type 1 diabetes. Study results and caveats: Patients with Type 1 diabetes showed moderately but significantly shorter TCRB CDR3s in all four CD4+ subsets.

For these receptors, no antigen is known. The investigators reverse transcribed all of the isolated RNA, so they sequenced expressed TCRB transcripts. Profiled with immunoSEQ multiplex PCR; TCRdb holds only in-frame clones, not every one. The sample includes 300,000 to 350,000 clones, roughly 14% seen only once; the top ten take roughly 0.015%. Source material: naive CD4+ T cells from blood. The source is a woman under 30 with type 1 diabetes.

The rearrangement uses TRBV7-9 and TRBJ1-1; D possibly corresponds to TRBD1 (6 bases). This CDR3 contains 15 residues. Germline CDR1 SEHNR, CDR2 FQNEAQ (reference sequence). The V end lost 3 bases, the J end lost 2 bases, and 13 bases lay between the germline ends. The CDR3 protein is CASSLRTDTNTEAFF. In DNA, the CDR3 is TGTGCCAGCAGCTTGAGGACAGACACTAACACTGAAGCTTTCTTT.

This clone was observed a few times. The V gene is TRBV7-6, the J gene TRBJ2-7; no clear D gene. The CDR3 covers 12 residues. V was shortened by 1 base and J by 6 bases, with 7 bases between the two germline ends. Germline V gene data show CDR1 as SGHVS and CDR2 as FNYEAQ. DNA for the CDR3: TGTGCCAGCAGCTTAGGCGGAGTCGAGCAGTACGTC. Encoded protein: CASSLGGVEQYV.

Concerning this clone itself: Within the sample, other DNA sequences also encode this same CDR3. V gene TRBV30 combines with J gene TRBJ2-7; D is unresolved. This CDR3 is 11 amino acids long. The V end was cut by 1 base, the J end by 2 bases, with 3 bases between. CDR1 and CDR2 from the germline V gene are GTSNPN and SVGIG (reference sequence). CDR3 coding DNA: TGTGCCTGGAGTGCAGCCTACGAGCAGTACTTC. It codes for CAWSAAYEQYF.

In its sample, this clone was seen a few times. CDR3 DNA sequence: TGTGCCAGCAGTGATTCCGGCCCGGCAGGGCCGATCTATGGCTACACCTTC. Residues: CASSDSGPAGPIYGYTF. The chain couples TRBV25-1 to TRBJ1-2; possible D gene TRBD1, 5 bases. The CDR3 is 17 residues long. Trimming cost V 3 bases and J 4 bases, with 21 bases left between them. Germline V gene sequence: CDR1 MGHDK, CDR2 SYGVNS.

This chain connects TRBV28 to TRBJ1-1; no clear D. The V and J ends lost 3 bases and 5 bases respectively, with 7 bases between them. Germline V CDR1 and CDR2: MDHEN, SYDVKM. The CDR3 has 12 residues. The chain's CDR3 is CASSLGRTEAFF. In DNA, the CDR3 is TGTGCCAGCAGTTTGGGGAGGACTGAAGCTTTCTTT.

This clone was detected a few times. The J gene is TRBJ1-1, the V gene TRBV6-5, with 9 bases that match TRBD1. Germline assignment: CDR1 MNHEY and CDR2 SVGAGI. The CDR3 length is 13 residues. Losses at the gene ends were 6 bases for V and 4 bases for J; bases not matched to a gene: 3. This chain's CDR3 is CASRNRGLTEAFF. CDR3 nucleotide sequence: TGTGCCAGCAGAAACAGGGGGCTCACTGAAGCTTTCTTT.

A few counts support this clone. In DNA form, the CDR3 reads TGTGCCAGCAGCTCAGGACAGGGGCTATATTCTGGGGCCAACGTCCTGACTTTC. This gives the protein CASSSGQGLYSGANVLTF. The rearrangement uses TRBV9 and TRBJ2-6; 9 bases match TRBD1. V gave up 4 bases and J gave up 1 base; unmatched junction bases: 9. CDR3 length: 18 residues. In germline, CDR1 is SGDLS, CDR2 YYNGEE. Complete variable domain (other parts from reference TRBV9 and TRBJ2-6): DSGVTQTPKHLITATGQRVTLRCSPRSGDLSVYWYQQSLDQGLQFLIQYYNGEERAKGNILERFSAQQFPDLHSELNLSSLELGDSALYFCASSSGQGLYSGANVLTFGAGSRLTVL.

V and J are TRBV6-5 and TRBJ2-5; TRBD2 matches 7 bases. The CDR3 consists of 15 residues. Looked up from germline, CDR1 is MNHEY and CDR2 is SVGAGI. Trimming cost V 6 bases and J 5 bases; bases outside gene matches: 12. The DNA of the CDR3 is TGTGCCAGCAGCTCCCGGGACTACCCATGGGAGACCCAGTACTTC. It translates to CASSSRDYPWETQYF.

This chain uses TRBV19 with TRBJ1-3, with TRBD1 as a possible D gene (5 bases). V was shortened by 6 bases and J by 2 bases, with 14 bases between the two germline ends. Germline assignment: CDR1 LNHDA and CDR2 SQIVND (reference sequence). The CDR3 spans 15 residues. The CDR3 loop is CASSSQGTTGNTIYF. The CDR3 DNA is TGTGCCAGTAGCTCGCAGGGAACCACTGGAAACACCATATATTTT.

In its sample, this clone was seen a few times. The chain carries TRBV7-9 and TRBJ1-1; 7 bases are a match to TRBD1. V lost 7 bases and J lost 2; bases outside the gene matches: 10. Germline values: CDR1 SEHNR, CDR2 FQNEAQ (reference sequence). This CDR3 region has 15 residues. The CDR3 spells CASNVKAGGNTEAFF. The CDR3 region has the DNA TGTGCCAGCAACGTTAAGGCAGGGGGAAACACTGAAGCTTTCTTT.

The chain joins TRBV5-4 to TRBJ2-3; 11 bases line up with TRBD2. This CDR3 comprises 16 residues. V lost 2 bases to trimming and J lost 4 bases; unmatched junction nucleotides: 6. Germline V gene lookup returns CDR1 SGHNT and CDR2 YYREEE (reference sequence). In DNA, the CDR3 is TGTGCCAGCAGCTTACTAACTAGCGGGAGTTCAGATACGCAGTATTTT. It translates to CASSLLTSGSSDTQYF.

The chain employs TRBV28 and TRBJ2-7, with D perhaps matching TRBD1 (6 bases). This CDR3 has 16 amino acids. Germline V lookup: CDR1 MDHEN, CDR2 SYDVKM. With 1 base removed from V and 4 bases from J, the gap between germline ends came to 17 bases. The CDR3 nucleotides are TGTGCCAGCAGTTTATTCGGGCAGGGGCGTGAATACGAGCAGTACTTC. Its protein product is CASSLFGQGREYEQYF.

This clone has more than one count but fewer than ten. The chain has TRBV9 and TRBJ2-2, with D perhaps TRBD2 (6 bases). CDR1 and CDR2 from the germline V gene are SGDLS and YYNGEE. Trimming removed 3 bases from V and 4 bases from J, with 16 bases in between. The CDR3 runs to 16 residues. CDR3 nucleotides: TGTGCCAGCAGCGCGGGTGGGCCGGGAGTCACCGGGGAGCTGTTTTTT. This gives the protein CASSAGGPGVTGELFF.

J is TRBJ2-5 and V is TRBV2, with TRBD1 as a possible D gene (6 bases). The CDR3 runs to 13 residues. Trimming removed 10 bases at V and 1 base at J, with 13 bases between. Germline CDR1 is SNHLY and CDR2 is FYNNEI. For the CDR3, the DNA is TGTGCCACGAATCAGGGGATCCAAGAGACCCAGTACTTC. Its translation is CATNQGIQETQYF.

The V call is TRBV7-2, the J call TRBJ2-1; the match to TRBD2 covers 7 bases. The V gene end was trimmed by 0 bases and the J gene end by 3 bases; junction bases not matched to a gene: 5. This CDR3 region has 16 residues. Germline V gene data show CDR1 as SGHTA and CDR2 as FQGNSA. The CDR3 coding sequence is TGTGCCAGCAGCTTAGCCCAACTAGCGATCTACAATGAGCAGTTCTTC. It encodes CASSLAQLAIYNEQFF.

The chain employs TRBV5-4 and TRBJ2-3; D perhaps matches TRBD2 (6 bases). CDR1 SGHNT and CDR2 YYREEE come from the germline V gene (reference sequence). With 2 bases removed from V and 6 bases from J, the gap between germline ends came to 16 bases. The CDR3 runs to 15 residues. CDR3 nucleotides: TGTGCCAGCAGCTTTTGGCGGGGCCAAGGGGATACGCAGTATTTT. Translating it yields CASSFWRGQGDTQYF.

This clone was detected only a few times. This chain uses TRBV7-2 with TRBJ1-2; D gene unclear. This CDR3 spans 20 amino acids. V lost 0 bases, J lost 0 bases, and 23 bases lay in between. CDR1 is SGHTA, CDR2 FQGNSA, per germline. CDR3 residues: CASSLALALREVKANYGYTF. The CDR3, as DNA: TGTGCCAGCAGCTTAGCCCTAGCCTTGAGGGAGGTTAAAGCTAACTATGGCTACACCTTC. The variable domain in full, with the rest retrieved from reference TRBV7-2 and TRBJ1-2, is GAGVSQSPSNKVTEKGKDVELRCDPISGHTALYWYRQSLGQGLEFLIYFQGNSAPDKSGLPSDRFSAERTGGSVSTLTIQRTQQEDSAVYLCASSLALALREVKANYGYTFGSGTRLTVV.

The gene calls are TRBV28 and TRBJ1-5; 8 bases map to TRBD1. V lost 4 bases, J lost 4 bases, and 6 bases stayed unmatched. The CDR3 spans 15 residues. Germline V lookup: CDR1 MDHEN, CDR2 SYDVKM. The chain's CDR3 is CASSSQGEGNQPQHF. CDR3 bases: TGTGCCAGCAGTTCACAGGGGGAGGGTAATCAGCCCCAGCATTTT.

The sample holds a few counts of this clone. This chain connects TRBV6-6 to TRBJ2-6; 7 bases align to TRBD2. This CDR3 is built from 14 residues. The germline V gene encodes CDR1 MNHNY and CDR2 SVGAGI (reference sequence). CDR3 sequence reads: CAAGRLAGANVLTF. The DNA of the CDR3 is TGTGCGGCCGGGAGGTTGGCTGGGGCCAACGTCCTGACTTTC.

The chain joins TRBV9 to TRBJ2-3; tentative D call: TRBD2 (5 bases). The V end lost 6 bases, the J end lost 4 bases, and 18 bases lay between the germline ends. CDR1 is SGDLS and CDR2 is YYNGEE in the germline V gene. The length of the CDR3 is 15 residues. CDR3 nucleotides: TGTGCCAGCAACTCGGGGTTGATTCACCCAGATACGCAGTATTTT. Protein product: CASNSGLIHPDTQYF.

The CDR3 DNA reads TGTGCCAGCAGCTTAAGAGCGGAGAGCACAGATACGCAGTATTTT. This translates into CASSLRAESTDTQYF. The chain couples TRBV7-3 to TRBJ2-3; tentatively, D is TRBD2 (5 bases). V was cut by 1 base and J by 0 bases, with 8 bases left in between. Germline CDR1 SGHTA, CDR2 FQGTGA. This CDR3 is 15 amino acids long.

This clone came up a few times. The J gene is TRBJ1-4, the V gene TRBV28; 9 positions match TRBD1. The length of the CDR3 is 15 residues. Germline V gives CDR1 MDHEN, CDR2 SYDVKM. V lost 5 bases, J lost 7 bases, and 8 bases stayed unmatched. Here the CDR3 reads CASSQQGAGGEKLFF. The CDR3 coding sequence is TGTGCCAGCAGTCAACAGGGGGCGGGGGGTGAAAAACTGTTTTTT. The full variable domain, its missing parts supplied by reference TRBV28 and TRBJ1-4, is DVKVTQSSRYLVKRTGEKVFLECVQDMDHENMFWYRQDPGLGLRLIYFSYDVKMKEKGDIPEGYSVSREKKERFSLILESASTNQTSMYLCASSQQGAGGEKLFFGSGTQLSVL.

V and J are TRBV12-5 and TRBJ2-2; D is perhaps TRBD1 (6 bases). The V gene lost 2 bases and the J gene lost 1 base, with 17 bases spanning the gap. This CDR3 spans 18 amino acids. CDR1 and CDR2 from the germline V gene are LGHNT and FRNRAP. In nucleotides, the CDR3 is TGTGCTAGTGGTTTGAGGCCGTGGGGGCAGATGAACACCGGGGAGCTGTTTTTT. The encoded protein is CASGLRPWGQMNTGELFF.

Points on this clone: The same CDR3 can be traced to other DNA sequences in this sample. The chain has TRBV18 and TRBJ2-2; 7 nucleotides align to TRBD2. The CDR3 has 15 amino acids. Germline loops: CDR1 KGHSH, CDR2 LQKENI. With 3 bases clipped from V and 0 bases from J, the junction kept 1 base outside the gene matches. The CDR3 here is CASSPGLPNTGELFF. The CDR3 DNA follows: TGTGCCAGCTCACCGGGACTACCGAACACCGGGGAGCTGTTTTTT.

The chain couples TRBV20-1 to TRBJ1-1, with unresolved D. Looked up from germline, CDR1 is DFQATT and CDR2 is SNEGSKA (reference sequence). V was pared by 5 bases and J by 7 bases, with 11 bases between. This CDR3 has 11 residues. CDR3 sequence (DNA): TGCAGTGCTGATAGTGCCCTTGAAGCTTTCTTT. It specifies CSADSALEAFF.